This entry is about one T cell receptor (beta chain). This sample was included in a study of blood T cell repertoires in COVID-19. For the study at large: Whether acute or convalescent, the COVID-19 samples came from the United States, Italy and Spain. Nucleic acid was either cDNA or gDNA, and it came from T cells, B-cell-depleted T cells, or PBMCs.

CDR3 length equals 17 residues. Germline-derived CDR1 and CDR2 are LGHDT and YNNKEL (reference sequence). With 0 bases removed from V and 3 bases from J, the gap between germline ends came to 16 bases. Profiled with immunoSEQ multiplex PCR; TCRdb holds only in-frame clones, not every one. This table has about 180,000 clones, roughly 77% appearing once. The material sequenced was peripheral blood. J is TRBJ2-3 and V is TRBV3-1 (or the pseudogene TRBV3-2); D is perhaps TRBD2 (5 bases). The source is a man between 65 and 79 years old with active or convalescent COVID-19. CDR3 bases: TGTGCCAGCAGCCAAGATAGAAACGTAGGAGGTACAGATACGCAGTATTTT. It yields the protein CASSQDRNVGGTDTQYF.